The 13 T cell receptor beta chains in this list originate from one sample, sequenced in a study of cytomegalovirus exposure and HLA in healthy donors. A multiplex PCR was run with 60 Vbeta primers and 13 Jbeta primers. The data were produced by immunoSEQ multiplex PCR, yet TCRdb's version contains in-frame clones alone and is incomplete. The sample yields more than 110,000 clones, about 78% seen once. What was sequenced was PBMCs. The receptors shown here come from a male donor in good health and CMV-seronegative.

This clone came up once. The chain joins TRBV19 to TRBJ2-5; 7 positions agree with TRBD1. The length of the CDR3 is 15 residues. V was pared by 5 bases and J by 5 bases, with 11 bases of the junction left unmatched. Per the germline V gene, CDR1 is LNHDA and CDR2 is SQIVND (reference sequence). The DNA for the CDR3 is TGTGCCAGTAGTGAAACCGGGACAGAAATGGAGACCCAGTACTTC. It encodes CASSETGTEMETQYF.

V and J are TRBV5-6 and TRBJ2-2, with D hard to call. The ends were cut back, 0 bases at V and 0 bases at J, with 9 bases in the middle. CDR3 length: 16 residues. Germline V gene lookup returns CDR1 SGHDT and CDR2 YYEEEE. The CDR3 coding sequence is TGTGCCAGCAGCTTGGTCCCGGGTTCGAACACCGGGGAGCTGTTTTTT. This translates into CASSLVPGSNTGELFF.

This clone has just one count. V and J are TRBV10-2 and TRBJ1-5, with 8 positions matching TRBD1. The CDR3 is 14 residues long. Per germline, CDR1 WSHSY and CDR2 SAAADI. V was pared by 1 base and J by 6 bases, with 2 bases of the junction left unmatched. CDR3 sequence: CASSELQGAQPQHF. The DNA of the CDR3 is TGCGCCAGCAGTGAGTTGCAGGGGGCTCAGCCCCAGCATTTT.

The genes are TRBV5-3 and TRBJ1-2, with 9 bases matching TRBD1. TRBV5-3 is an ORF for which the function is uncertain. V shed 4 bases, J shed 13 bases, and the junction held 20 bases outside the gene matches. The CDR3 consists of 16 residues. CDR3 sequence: CARSLPAPPGQGMFTF. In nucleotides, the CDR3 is TGTGCCAGAAGCCTCCCTGCCCCTCCGGGACAGGGAATGTTCACCTTC.

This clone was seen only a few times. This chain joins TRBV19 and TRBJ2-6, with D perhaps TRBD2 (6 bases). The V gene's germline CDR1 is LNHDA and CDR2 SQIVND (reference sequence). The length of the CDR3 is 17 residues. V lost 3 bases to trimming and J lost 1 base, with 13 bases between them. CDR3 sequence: CASSMAGTISGANVLTF. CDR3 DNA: TGTGCCAGTAGTATGGCGGGGACCATATCTGGGGCCAACGTCCTGACTTTC.

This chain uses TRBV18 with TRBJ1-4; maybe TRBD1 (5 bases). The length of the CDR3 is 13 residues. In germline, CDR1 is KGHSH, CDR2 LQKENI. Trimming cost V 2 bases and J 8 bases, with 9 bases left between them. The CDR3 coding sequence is TGTGCCAGCTCACCAGGGGCGGGGGAAAAACTGTTTTTT. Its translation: CASSPGAGEKLFF. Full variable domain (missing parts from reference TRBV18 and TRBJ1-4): NAGVMQNPRHLVRRRGQEARLRCSPMKGHSHVYWYRQLPEEGLKFMVYLQKENIIDESGMPKERFSAEFPKEGPSILRIQQVVRGDSAAYFCASSPGAGEKLFFGSGTQLSVL.

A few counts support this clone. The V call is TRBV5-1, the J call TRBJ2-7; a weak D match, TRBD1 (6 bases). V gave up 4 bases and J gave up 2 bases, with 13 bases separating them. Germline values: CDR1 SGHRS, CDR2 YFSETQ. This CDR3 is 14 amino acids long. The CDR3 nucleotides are TGCGCCAGCAGCGTGGACAGACTAACCTACGAGCAGTACTTC. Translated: CASSVDRLTYEQYF.

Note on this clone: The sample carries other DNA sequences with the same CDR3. The CDR3 DNA reads as TGTGCCTGGAGTGCCGGACTAGCGGGAGGGCCCAAAAGCACAGATACGCAGTATTTT. Translated: CAWSAGLAGGPKSTDTQYF. The chain couples TRBV30 to TRBJ2-3; 15 nucleotides match TRBD2. Germline-derived CDR1 and CDR2 are GTSNPN and SVGIG (reference sequence). The CDR3 sequence is 19 residues long. Trimming at V came to 1 base and at J to 0 bases, leaving 8 bases not matched to a gene.

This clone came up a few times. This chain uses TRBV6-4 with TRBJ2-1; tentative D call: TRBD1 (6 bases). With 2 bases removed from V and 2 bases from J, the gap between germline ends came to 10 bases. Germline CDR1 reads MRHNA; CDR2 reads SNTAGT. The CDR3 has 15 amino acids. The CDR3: CASSDGNRAYNEQFF. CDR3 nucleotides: TGTGCCAGCAGTGACGGGAACAGGGCCTACAATGAGCAGTTCTTC.

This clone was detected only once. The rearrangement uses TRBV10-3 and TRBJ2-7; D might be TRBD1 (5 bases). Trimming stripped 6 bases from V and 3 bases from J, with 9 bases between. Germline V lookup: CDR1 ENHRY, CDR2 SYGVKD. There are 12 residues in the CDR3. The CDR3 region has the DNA TGTGCCATCAGCAGACAGAGCTACGAGCAGTACTTC. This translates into CAISRQSYEQYF.

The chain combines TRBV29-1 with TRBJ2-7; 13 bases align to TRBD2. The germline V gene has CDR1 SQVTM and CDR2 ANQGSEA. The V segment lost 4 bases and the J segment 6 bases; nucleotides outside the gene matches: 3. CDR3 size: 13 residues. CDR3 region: CSVGLAGGSEQYF. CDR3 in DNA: TGCAGCGTTGGACTAGCGGGAGGTTCCGAGCAGTACTTC.

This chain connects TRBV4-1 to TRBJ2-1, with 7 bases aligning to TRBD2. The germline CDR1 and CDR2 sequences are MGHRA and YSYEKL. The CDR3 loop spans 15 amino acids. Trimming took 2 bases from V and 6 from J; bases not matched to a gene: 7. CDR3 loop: CASSQSRTSSNEQFF. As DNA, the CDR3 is TGCGCCAGCAGCCAATCGCGGACTAGTAGCAATGAGCAGTTCTTC.

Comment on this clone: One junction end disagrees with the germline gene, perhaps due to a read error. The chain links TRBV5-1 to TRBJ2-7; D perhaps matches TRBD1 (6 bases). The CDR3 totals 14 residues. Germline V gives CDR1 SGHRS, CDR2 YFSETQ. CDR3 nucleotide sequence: TGCGCCAGCAGCTTGGGTGGGACAATCGCCGCATTGAACTTC. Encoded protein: CASSLGGTIAALNF.